The source of this TCR beta chain is a study of breast tumors, draining lymph nodes, adjacent tissues. Axillary draining lymph nodes of breast cancer patients supplied the node samples. Each CDR3 protein is one row after TCRdb ran MiXCR on the multiplex PCR reads. The sample gives roughly 220,000 distinct CDR3 sequences, less than 40% of which show up once; under 4.5% is in the top ten. This clonotype has a count of ten or more. The antigen remains unidentified. CDR1 DFQATT and CDR2 SNEGSKA come from the germline V gene (reference sequence). The CDR3 has 12 residues. Between the trimmed V and J ends, which lost 5 bases and 1 base, there was a span of 8 bases. Study observations and caveats: Tumor T cell lymph node origin was a supported hypothesis, not proven.

The chain recombines TRBV20-1 with TRBJ2-5; D is uncertain. This TCR was sampled from a female donor with breast cancer. Some clones in this sample may be carry-over from other donors' samples. Material: axillary lymph node tissue. The CDR3 here is CSAPLLQETQYF. CDR3 DNA sequence: TGCAGTGCTCCCCTGCTCCAAGAGACCCAGTACTTC.